The 25 T cell receptor beta chains reported below all come from one sample, sequenced in a study of response to subunit inactivated influenza vaccine. TCRdb independently ran MiXCR on the RT-PCR reads; one entry per CDR3 protein. The table records about 520,000 distinct CDR3 sequences, approximately 7.2% of them present only once. The sequenced sample was PBMCs from blood, obtained roughly 24 months after vaccination. These receptors all stem from a man between 50 and 69 years old who received an inactivated influenza vaccine.

The chain couples TRBV6-2 or TRBV6-3 to TRBJ2-1, with 7 bases matching TRBD2. The CDR3 spans 16 residues. The germline V gene encodes CDR1 MNHEY and CDR2 SVGEGT. V was clipped by 0 bases and J by 4 bases; unmatched bases: 6. The DNA of the CDR3 is TGTGCCAGCAGTTACTCGCGGGAGCTCCGGTACAATGAGCAGTTCTTC. Amino acid sequence: CASSYSRELRYNEQFF.

This clonotype was seen only a few times. The gene calls are TRBV4-2 and TRBJ2-4; D is unclear. V dropped 2 bases and J dropped 0 bases, with 5 bases sitting between them. The CDR3 extends over 14 amino acids. Germline V CDR1 and CDR2: LGHNA, YNFKEQ. The chain's CDR3 is CASSQRLAKNIQYF. The CDR3, as DNA: TGTGCCAGCAGCCAAAGACTAGCCAAAAACATTCAGTACTTC.

This clonotype was seen a single time. At one end, the junction sequence differs from germline, possibly due to a read error. The chain carries TRBV27 and TRBJ2-7; weak D call: TRBD2 (6 bases). CDR3 size: 16 residues. In germline, CDR1 is MNHEY, CDR2 SMNVEV (reference sequence). DNA of the CDR3: TGTGCCAGCAGTCTCTTTCCAGGAGGGCCTATTTACGGGCAGTACTTC. It specifies CASSLFPGGPIYGQYF.

This clonotype came up many times. This rearrangement joins TRBV5-6 to TRBJ2-5; D not certain. V was cut by 1 base and J by 1 base, with 8 bases left in between. This CDR3 is built from 14 residues. Germline CDR1 is SGHDT and CDR2 is YYEEEE. The CDR3 DNA reads as TGTGCCAGCAGCTTGAAAGGTCCCCAAGAGACCCAGTACTTC. Protein: CASSLKGPQETQYF.

This clonotype was seen a handful of times. The chain links TRBV20-1 to TRBJ2-1, with D perhaps TRBD2 (6 bases). Germline CDR1 reads DFQATT; CDR2 reads SNEGSKA (reference sequence). This CDR3 region has 14 residues. The V and J ends lost 3 bases and 4 bases respectively, with 13 bases between them. The CDR3 nucleotides read TGCAGTGCTAGCAGACTAGTAAGATACAATGAGCAGTTCTTC. Its translation is CSASRLVRYNEQFF.

This clonotype showed up just a few times. The chain recombines TRBV15 with TRBJ1-2, with D unclear. The CDR3 is made up of 15 amino acids. Per germline, CDR1 LNHNV and CDR2 YYDKDF (reference sequence). The V end lost 0 bases, the J end lost 2 bases, and 10 bases lay between the germline ends. The CDR3 spells CATSRDWSPNYGYTF. CDR3 bases: TGTGCCACCAGCAGAGATTGGTCACCAAACTATGGCTACACCTTC.

This clonotype was observed a handful of times. The V call is TRBV12-3 or TRBV12-4, the J call TRBJ2-3, with 8 bases fitting TRBD2. The CDR3 extends over 16 amino acids. Trimming cost V 3 bases and J 3 bases; bases outside gene matches: 8. The DNA for the CDR3 is TGTGCCAGCAGTTTTTTTAGCGGGGTGATTACAGATACGCAGTATTTT. Amino acid sequence: CASSFFSGVITDTQYF.

With respect to this clonotype: At one end, the junction sequence differs from germline, possibly due to a read error. V is TRBV20-1 and J is TRBJ2-1, with 10 bases aligning to TRBD2. This CDR3 has 17 amino acids. From germline, CDR1 is DFQATT and CDR2 SNEGSKA (reference sequence). The CDR3 DNA reads TGCAGTGCTAGAGATCCCGAATCAGCGGGGGGGCCGAGAGAGCAGCTCTTC. Amino acid sequence: CSARDPESAGGPREQLF.

The rearrangement uses TRBV5-4 and TRBJ2-3; maybe TRBD2 (6 bases). The germline V gene has CDR1 SGHNT and CDR2 YYREEE (reference sequence). The V end was cut by 4 bases, the J end by 5 bases, with 14 bases between. This CDR3 has 14 amino acids. Here the CDR3 reads CASSPASAKDTQYF. CDR3 nucleotide sequence: TGTGCCAGCAGCCCGGCTAGCGCCAAAGATACGCAGTATTTT.

CDR3 sequence (DNA): TGCGCCAGCAGCCGCCCCGGGACAACTACGCAGTATTTT. Translation: CASSRPGTTTQYF. The V call is TRBV10-1, the J call TRBJ2-3; maybe TRBD1 (6 bases). CDR3 size: 13 residues. The V end lost 6 bases, the J end lost 8 bases, and 15 bases lay between the germline ends. CDR1 and CDR2 from the germline V gene are WNHNN and SYGVQD (reference sequence).

The chain is built from TRBV4-3 and TRBJ2-1; 11 bases align to TRBD2. Per germline, CDR1 LGHNA and CDR2 YSLEER. CDR3 size: 15 residues. V lost 1 base to trimming and J lost 8 bases; unmatched junction nucleotides: 4. The CDR3 loop is CASSQALAGGYEQFF. As DNA, the CDR3 is TGCGCCAGCAGCCAAGCGCTAGCGGGGGGTTATGAGCAGTTCTTC.

The CDR3 nucleotides read TGTGCCATCCGAAACGAGGACAGGTACTCCTACGAGCAGTACTTC. Translated, it gives CAIRNEDRYSYEQYF. This sequence joins TRBV10-3 and TRBJ2-7, with 7 bases fitting TRBD1. Germline-derived CDR1 and CDR2 are ENHRY and SYGVKD. The CDR3 is 15 residues long. V trimming: 8 bases; J trimming: 0 bases; junction bases outside the gene matches: 10.

This clonotype was observed a few times. The chain recombines TRBV7-2 with TRBJ1-2; TRBD1 might be the D (5 bases). V gave up 5 bases and J gave up 7 bases, with 26 bases separating them. From germline, CDR1 is SGHTA and CDR2 FQGNSA. The CDR3 consists of 17 residues. Here the CDR3 reads CASSPPLSGGFVFGYTF. DNA of the CDR3: TGTGCCAGCAGCCCACCCCTGAGTGGGGGATTCGTGTTTGGCTACACCTTC.

In its sample, this clonotype was seen a few times. This rearrangement joins TRBV5-1 to TRBJ2-1; no clear D. CDR1 and CDR2 (germline): SGHRS, YFSETQ. V was cut by 0 bases and J by 7 bases, with 11 bases left in between. The CDR3 extends over 14 amino acids. For the CDR3, the DNA is TGCGCCAGCAGCTTGGAGGCCCACTCGAATGAGCAGTTCTTC. It codes for CASSLEAHSNEQFF.

The rearrangement uses TRBV6-6 and TRBJ2-7, with D perhaps assigned TRBD1 or TRBD2 (5 bases each). Germline loops: CDR1 MNHNY, CDR2 SVGAGI (reference sequence). Trimming removed 7 bases from V and 2 bases from J, with 9 bases in between. This CDR3 has 12 residues. This CDR3 reads CASNRGAYEQYF. CDR3 in DNA: TGTGCCAGCAACCGAGGGGCCTACGAGCAGTACTTC.

The CDR3 region is CASSSAYINTGELFF. CDR3 nucleotides: TGTGCCAGCAGCTCGGCCTATATAAACACCGGGGAGCTGTTTTTT. This rearrangement joins TRBV7-2 to TRBJ2-2; D not resolved. Germline V gene lookup returns CDR1 SGHTA and CDR2 FQGNSA. Trimming pared 4 bases from V and 2 bases from J, leaving 11 bases between. The CDR3 loop spans 15 amino acids.

The gene calls are TRBV9 and TRBJ2-7; D remains ambiguous. V was trimmed by 0 bases and J by 6 bases, leaving 7 bases between them. Germline CDR1 SGDLS, CDR2 YYNGEE. The CDR3 loop spans 12 amino acids. Here the CDR3 DNA reads TGTGCCAGCAGCGTAGCTCTGGGCGAGCAGTACTTC. Residues: CASSVALGEQYF.

This clonotype occurred many times. V usage is TRBV6-1 and J usage is TRBJ1-1; D possibly corresponds to TRBD1 (6 bases). Germline V gene sequence: CDR1 MNHNS, CDR2 SASEGT. Trimming removed 6 bases from V and 4 bases from J, with 9 bases in between. CDR3 length equals 12 residues. The DNA for the CDR3 is TGTGCCAGCAGGCGGGGGGCCACTGAAGCTTTCTTT. Translation gives CASRRGATEAFF.

V is TRBV4-2 and J is TRBJ2-7; 14 bases align to TRBD2. With 0 bases clipped from V and 2 bases from J, the junction kept 12 bases outside the gene matches. Germline-derived CDR1 and CDR2 are LGHNA and YNFKEQ. The CDR3 has 20 amino acids. CDR3 region: CASSQDTGLAGESSTYEQYF. The CDR3 region has the DNA TGTGCCAGCAGCCAAGATACGGGACTAGCGGGAGAGAGTTCCACCTACGAGCAGTACTTC.

The rearrangement joins TRBV12-3 or TRBV12-4 to TRBJ2-2; TRBD1 or TRBD2 may be the D gene (5 bases each). V was clipped by 6 bases and J by 0 bases, with 14 bases between them. This CDR3 contains 16 residues. The chain's CDR3 is CASRGDSWANTGELFF. CDR3 in DNA: TGTGCCAGCAGGGGAGACAGTTGGGCGAACACCGGGGAGCTGTTTTTT.

This clonotype has only a few counts. The chain has TRBV5-5 and TRBJ2-3, with D unresolved. V was cut by 4 bases and J by 2 bases, with 11 bases left in between. CDR1 and CDR2 from the germline V gene are SGHKS and YYEKEE (reference sequence). This CDR3 is built from 14 residues. Here the CDR3 reads CASSPVLPTDTQYF. In DNA form, the CDR3 reads TGTGCCAGCAGCCCGGTGCTCCCCACAGATACGCAGTATTTT.

This sequence joins TRBV15 and TRBJ2-7, with 7 bases that match TRBD1. The V gene end was trimmed by 0 bases and the J gene end by 0 bases; junction bases not matched to a gene: 8. Germline lookup yields CDR1 LNHNV and CDR2 YYDKDF (reference sequence). The CDR3 spans 17 residues. Here the CDR3 reads CATSRDAATGSSYEQYF. CDR3 nucleotides: TGTGCCACCAGCAGAGACGCTGCGACAGGGAGCTCCTACGAGCAGTACTTC.

This clonotype came up many times. A read error is possible here, since a much larger clone lies one base away. The genes are TRBV7-3 and TRBJ2-3; 8 bases are shared with TRBD1. The germline CDR1 and CDR2 sequences are SGHTA and FQGTGA. This CDR3 has 14 residues. V trimming: 5 bases; J trimming: 4 bases; junction bases outside the gene matches: 5. The DNA for the CDR3 is TGTGCCAGCAGCCATGGACAGGGAGCAGATACGCAGTATTTT. This codes for CASSHGQGADTQYF.

This clonotype was counted between two and nine times. The chain is built from TRBV5-6 and TRBJ2-3, with D perhaps matching TRBD1 or TRBD2 (5 bases each). The germline V gene encodes CDR1 SGHDT and CDR2 YYEEEE. The CDR3 consists of 16 residues. The germline V and J ends were trimmed by 5 bases and 2 bases, with 18 bases remaining between them. CDR3 amino acids: CASRPRDVRPTDTQYF. The CDR3 bases are TGTGCCAGCAGACCCCGGGACGTCCGACCCACAGATACGCAGTATTTT.

The rearrangement links TRBV4-1 to TRBJ2-5, with 11 positions matching TRBD1. The length of the CDR3 is 16 residues. Germline V gene lookup returns CDR1 MGHRA and CDR2 YSYEKL. V dropped 1 base and J dropped 8; count of bases not matched to a gene: 9. CDR3 sequence: CASSQVSGGQGATQYF. The CDR3 coding sequence is TGCGCCAGCAGCCAAGTATCTGGTGGACAGGGGGCAACCCAGTACTTC.